This record covers a single TCR beta chain. This CDR3 is 14 amino acids long. Trimming removed 4 bases at V and 1 base at J, with 9 bases between. Per germline, CDR1 SGHVS and CDR2 FNYEAQ. Only in-frame clones appear in the TCRdb table, and some are missing; sequencing was by immunoSEQ multiplex PCR. The sample lists roughly 77,000 clones, about 90% occurring once. The data are from a study of OX40 agonist ivuxolimab in advanced cancers. Across the whole study: Having had anti-PD-1, anti-PD-L1 or anti-CTLA-4 therapy before was allowed, and roughly 40% had some.

V and J are TRBV7-6 and TRBJ2-3; unclear D gene. This receptor was taken from an adult with an advanced solid tumor such as melanoma, head and neck, liver or kidney cancer. The starting material was CD4+ or CD8+ T cells sorted from blood, obtained in a trial of the OX40 agonist ivuxolimab. The CDR3 sequence: CASSSLRGTDTQYF. The CDR3 coding sequence is TGTGCCAGCAGCTCCTTAAGGGGCACAGATACGCAGTATTTT. Complete variable domain (other parts from reference TRBV7-6 and TRBJ2-3): GAGVSQSPRYKVTKRGQDVALRCDPISGHVSLYWYRQALGQGPEFLTYFNYEAQQDKSGLPNDRFSAERPEGSISTLTIQRTEQRDSAMYRCASSSLRGTDTQYFGPGTRLTVL.